This T cell receptor (beta chain) was sequenced during a study of T cell repertoires in cytomegalovirus infection. The wider study: CMV infection and matching HLA type were both indicated by public TCR beta signatures.

Broader study findings: CMV-specific HLA-C-restricted TCR beta clonotypes dominated the ex vivo response.

The table lists this clonotype with many counts. Its antigen is unknown. TCRdb processed the reads anew with MiXCR; each CDR3 protein has one entry. The sample lists 200,000 or so distinct CDR3 sequences; approximately 20% were seen once. J was trimmed by 5 bases and V by 3 bases; bases with no gene match: 6. This CDR3 spans 16 amino acids. Per the germline V gene, CDR1 is SEHNR and CDR2 is FQNEAQ (reference sequence). This clonotype was sampled from a human donor in good health (CMV status not recorded). Some clones in this sample may be carry-over from other donors' samples. V and J are TRBV7-9 and TRBJ2-1; 11 positions agree with TRBD2. The sequencing input was PBMCs. The CDR3 region is CASSLGLAGGHNEQFF. The DNA for the CDR3 is TGTGCCAGCAGCTTGGGTCTAGCGGGAGGCCACAATGAGCAGTTCTTC. The full variable domain, its missing parts supplied by reference TRBV7-9 and TRBJ2-1, is DTGVSQNPRHKITKRGQNVTFRCDPISEHNRLYWYRQTLGQGPEFLTYFQNEAQLEKSRLLSDRFSAERPKGSFSTLEIQRTEQGDSAMYLCASSLGLAGGHNEQFFGPGTRLTVL.